This T cell receptor beta chain was sequenced during a study of shared clonotypes between healthy human individuals. Germline lookup yields CDR1 SGHRS and CDR2 YFSETQ. J gave up 0 bases and V 4 bases, and 7 bases lay outside the gene matches. The CDR3 is 16 amino acids. The investigators split CD4+ cells into a CD45RA+ naive subset and a CD45RA-negative memory subset. TCRdb keeps only in-frame clones here, not all; method: immunoSEQ multiplex PCR. Of some 350,000 clones listed, around 72% were seen once; the top ten hold about 9.4%. This clone was detected a few times. Sequenced sample: memory CD4+ T cells sorted from blood. Subset specified: CD45RA-negative fraction. V gene TRBV5-1 combines with J gene TRBJ1-3; TRBD1 matches 7 bases. This TCR was sampled from a man aged 25-40 years in good health. In DNA, the CDR3 is TGCGCCAGCAGCAAATCGGGACAGAACTCTGGAAACACCATATATTTT. It specifies CASSKSGQNSGNTIYF.